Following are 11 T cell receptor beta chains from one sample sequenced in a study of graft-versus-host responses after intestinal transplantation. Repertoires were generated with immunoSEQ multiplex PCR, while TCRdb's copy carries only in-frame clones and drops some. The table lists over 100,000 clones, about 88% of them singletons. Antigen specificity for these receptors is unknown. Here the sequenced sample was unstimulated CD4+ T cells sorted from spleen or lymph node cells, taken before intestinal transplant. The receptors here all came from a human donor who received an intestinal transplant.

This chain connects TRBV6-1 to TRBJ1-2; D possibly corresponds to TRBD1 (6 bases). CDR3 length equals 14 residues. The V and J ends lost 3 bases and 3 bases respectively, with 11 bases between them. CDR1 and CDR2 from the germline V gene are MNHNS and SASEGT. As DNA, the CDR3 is TGTGCCAGCAGTGAGATGGAGGGGGACTATGGCTACACCTTC. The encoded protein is CASSEMEGDYGYTF.

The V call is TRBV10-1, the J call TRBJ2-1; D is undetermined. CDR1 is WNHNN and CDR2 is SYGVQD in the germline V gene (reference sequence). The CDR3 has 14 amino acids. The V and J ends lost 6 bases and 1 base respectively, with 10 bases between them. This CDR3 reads CASSAYGSYNEQFF. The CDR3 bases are TGCGCCAGCAGCGCATACGGTTCCTACAATGAGCAGTTCTTC.

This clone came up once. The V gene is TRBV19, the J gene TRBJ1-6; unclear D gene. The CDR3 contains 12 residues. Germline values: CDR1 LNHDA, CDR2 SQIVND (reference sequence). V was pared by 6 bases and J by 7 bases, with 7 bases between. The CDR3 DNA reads TGTGCCAGTAGCAGAGAAAATTCACCCCTCCACTTT. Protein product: CASSRENSPLHF.

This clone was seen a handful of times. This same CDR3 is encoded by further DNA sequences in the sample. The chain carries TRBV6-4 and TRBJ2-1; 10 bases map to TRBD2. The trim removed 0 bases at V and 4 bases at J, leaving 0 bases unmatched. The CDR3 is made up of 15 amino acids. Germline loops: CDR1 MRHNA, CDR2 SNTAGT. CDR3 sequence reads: CASSDSTSGYNEQFF. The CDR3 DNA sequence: TGTGCCAGCAGTGACTCGACTAGCGGGTACAATGAGCAGTTCTTC.

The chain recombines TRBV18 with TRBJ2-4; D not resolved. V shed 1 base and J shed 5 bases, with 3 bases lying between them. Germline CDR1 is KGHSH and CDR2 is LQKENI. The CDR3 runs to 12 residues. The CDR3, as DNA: TGTGCCAGCTCACCACAGGAAAACATTCAGTACTTC. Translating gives CASSPQENIQYF.

CDR3 bases: TGTGCCAGCAGTTTATCCCGCACCCCCATCTACAATGAGCAGTTCTTC. It is translated as CASSLSRTPIYNEQFF. The chain employs TRBV27 and TRBJ2-1; D remains unclear. CDR3 length: 16 amino acids. Germline CDR1 and CDR2: MNHEY and SMNVEV (reference sequence). Between the trimmed V and J ends, which lost 0 bases and 3 bases, there was a span of 12 bases.

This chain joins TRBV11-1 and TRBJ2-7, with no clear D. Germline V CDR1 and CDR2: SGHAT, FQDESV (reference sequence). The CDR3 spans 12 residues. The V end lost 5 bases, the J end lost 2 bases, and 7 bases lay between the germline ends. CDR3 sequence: CASSDGPYEQYF. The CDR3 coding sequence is TGTGCCAGCAGCGACGGGCCCTACGAGCAGTACTTC. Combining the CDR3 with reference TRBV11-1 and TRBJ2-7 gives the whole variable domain EAEVAQSPRYKITEKSQAVAFWCDPISGHATLYWYRQILGQGPELLVQFQDESVVDDSQLPKDRFSAERLKGVDSTLKIQPAELGDSAMYLCASSDGPYEQYFGPGTRLTVT.

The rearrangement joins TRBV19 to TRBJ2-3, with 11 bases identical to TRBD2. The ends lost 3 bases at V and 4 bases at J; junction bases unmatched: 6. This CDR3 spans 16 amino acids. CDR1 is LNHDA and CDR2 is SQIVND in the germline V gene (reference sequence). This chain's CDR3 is CASSIDLAGGPDTQYF. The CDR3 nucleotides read TGTGCCAGTAGTATCGACCTAGCGGGAGGCCCAGATACGCAGTATTTT.

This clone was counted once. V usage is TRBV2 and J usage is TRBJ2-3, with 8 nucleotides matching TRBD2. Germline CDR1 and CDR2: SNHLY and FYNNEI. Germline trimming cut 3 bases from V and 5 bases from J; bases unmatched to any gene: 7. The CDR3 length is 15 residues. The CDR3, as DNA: TGTGCCAGCAGTGATGAGCGGGGGAGAGTAGATACGCAGTATTTT. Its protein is CASSDERGRVDTQYF.

In DNA, the CDR3 is TGTGCCAGCAGCCCTCCGGGACAGGGGACTATCGGCACAGATACGCAGTATTTT. Its translation is CASSPPGQGTIGTDTQYF. The chain uses TRBV25-1 and TRBJ2-3, with 10 bases that match TRBD1. The ends lost 6 bases at V and 1 base at J; junction bases unmatched: 13. This CDR3 contains 18 residues. Germline CDR1 reads MGHDK; CDR2 reads SYGVNS. The complete variable domain, with remaining parts taken from reference TRBV25-1 and TRBJ2-3, reads EADIYQTPRYLVIGTGKKITLECSQTMGHDKMYWYQQDPGMELHLIHYSYGVNSTEKGDLSSESTVSRIRTEHFPLTLESARPSHTSQYLCASSPPGQGTIGTDTQYFGPGTRLTVL.

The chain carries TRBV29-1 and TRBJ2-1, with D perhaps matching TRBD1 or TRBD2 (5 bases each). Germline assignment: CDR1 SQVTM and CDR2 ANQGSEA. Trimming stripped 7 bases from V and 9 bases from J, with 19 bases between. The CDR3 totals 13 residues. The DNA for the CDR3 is TGCAGCGCAACCGGGACCCTGAGGGTTGAGCAGTTCTTC. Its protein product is CSATGTLRVEQFF.